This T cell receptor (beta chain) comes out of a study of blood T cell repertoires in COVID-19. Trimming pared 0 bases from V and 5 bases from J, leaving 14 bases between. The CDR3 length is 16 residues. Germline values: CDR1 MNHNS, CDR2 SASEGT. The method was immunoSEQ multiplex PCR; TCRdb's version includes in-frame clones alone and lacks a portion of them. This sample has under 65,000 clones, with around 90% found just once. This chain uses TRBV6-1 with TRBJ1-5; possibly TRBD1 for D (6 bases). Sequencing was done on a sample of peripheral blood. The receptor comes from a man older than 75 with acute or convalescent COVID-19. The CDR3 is CASSEATGSLHQPQHF. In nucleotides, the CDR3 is TGTGCCAGCAGTGAAGCTACAGGGAGTCTGCATCAGCCCCAGCATTTT.